Presented here are 20 T cell receptor beta chains from one specimen sequenced in a study of early T cells in non-severe SARS-CoV-2 infection. TCRdb processed the 5' RACE reads anew with MiXCR; each CDR3 protein has one entry. The sample shows 84,000 or so distinct CDR3 sequences, 14% of them seen only once. Input material: whole blood. These receptors all come from an adult who was a healthcare worker with PCR-confirmed SARS-CoV-2 infection or an uninfected control (not recorded which).

This clonotype was counted between two and nine times. The V and J genes are TRBV4-3 and TRBJ2-5; TRBD2 matches 9 bases. This CDR3 is built from 15 residues. Trimming at V came to 1 base and at J to 5 bases, leaving 5 bases not matched to a gene. Looked up from germline, CDR1 is LGHNA and CDR2 is YSLEER. CDR3 loop: CASSQGASGVETQYF. The DNA for the CDR3 is TGCGCCAGCAGCCAAGGGGCTAGCGGGGTGGAGACCCAGTACTTC.

The chain has TRBV6-1 and TRBJ2-1, with D perhaps being TRBD1 or TRBD2 (6 bases each). The CDR3 sequence is 13 residues long. Trimming left V 8 bases short and J 7 bases short, with 15 bases between. Looked up from germline, CDR1 is MNHNS and CDR2 is SASEGT. The CDR3 DNA sequence: TGTGCCAGCCTTGTAACAGGGAGGAATGAGCAGTTCTTC. It encodes CASLVTGRNEQFF.

This chain connects TRBV7-3 to TRBJ2-1; 7 bases match TRBD1. Germline loops: CDR1 SGHTA, CDR2 FQGTGA. J lost 4 bases, V lost 2 bases, and 5 bases had no gene match. The CDR3 is made up of 15 amino acids. CDR3 in DNA: TGTGCCAGCAGCTTAGGGGACAGTGAGTACAATGAGCAGTTCTTC. It codes for CASSLGDSEYNEQFF.

This clonotype was seen a handful of times. The V call is TRBV3-1, the J call TRBJ1-1; D remains unclear. Germline loops: CDR1 LGHDT, CDR2 YNNKEL (reference sequence). V was pared by 3 bases and J by 6 bases, with 17 bases between. This CDR3 has 15 amino acids. The CDR3 loop reads CASSQGFPGVAEAFF. CDR3 DNA sequence: TGTGCCAGCAGCCAGGGTTTTCCTGGGGTGGCTGAAGCTTTCTTT.

For the CDR3, the DNA is TGTGCCAGCAGCTTCAGACACACCCTTTCACTAGATACGCAGTATTTT. It yields the protein CASSFRHTLSLDTQYF. The J gene is TRBJ2-3, the V gene TRBV7-3; D is undetermined. CDR1 SGHTA and CDR2 FQGTGA come from the germline V gene. The CDR3 is 16 residues long. V lost 3 bases to trimming and J lost 5 bases, with 18 bases between them.

This clonotype has more than one count but fewer than ten. The chain employs TRBV5-1 and TRBJ2-3; D might be TRBD1 or TRBD2, each matching 5 bases. The germline CDR1 and CDR2 sequences are SGHRS and YFSETQ. This CDR3 has 15 amino acids. V lost 0 bases and J lost 2, with 10 bases in between. The CDR3 protein is CASSLGGIYTDTQYF. The CDR3 DNA reads TGCGCCAGCAGCTTGGGGGGGATCTACACAGATACGCAGTATTTT.

V is TRBV7-3 and J is TRBJ2-1, with 9 bases identical to TRBD1. The ends lost 3 bases at V and 3 bases at J; junction bases unmatched: 0. Germline V lookup: CDR1 SGHTA, CDR2 FQGTGA. The CDR3 is 14 residues long. CDR3 coding DNA: TGTGCCAGCAGCTTGACAGGGGGCTACAATGAGCAGTTCTTC. Translated, it gives CASSLTGGYNEQFF. The full variable domain, in which reference TRBV7-3 and TRBJ2-1 provide the parts outside the CDR3, is GAGVSQTPSNKVTEKGKYVELRCDPISGHTALYWYRQSLGQGPEFLIYFQGTGAADDSGLPNDRFFAVRPEGSVSTLKIQRTERGDSAVYLCASSLTGGYNEQFFGPGTRLTVL.

The chain couples TRBV6-1 to TRBJ2-7; D is uncertain. The CDR3 covers 11 residues. Per the germline V gene, CDR1 is MNHNS and CDR2 is SASEGT. Trimming stripped 6 bases from V and 0 bases from J, with 3 bases between. CDR3 bases: TGTGCCAGCAGCGGCTCCTACGAGCAGTACTTC. Protein: CASSGSYEQYF.

The rearrangement joins TRBV6-4 to TRBJ2-3; TRBD1 matches 7 bases. This CDR3 spans 13 amino acids. J lost 2 bases, V lost 6 bases, and 2 bases had no gene match. The germline V gene encodes CDR1 MRHNA and CDR2 SNTAGT. CDR3 residues: CASSDRVTDTQYF. The CDR3 nucleotides read TGTGCCAGCAGCGACAGGGTCACAGATACGCAGTATTTT.

This clonotype was picked up a small number of times. The rearrangement joins TRBV29-1 to TRBJ1-2, with TRBD1 matching 8 bases. With 4 bases clipped from V and 7 bases from J, the junction kept 8 bases outside the gene matches. The germline CDR1 and CDR2 sequences are SQVTM and ANQGSEA. The CDR3 covers 13 residues. The CDR3 nucleotides are TGCAGCGTTGTCGGACAGGGTTCTTCTGGCTACACCTTC. Translation gives CSVVGQGSSGYTF.

The chain has TRBV11-2 and TRBJ2-7, with a possible D match to TRBD1 (5 bases). V gave up 8 bases and J gave up 0 bases, with 14 bases separating them. CDR3 length equals 14 residues. The germline V gene has CDR1 SGHAT and CDR2 FQNNGV. The CDR3 DNA sequence: TGTGCCAGCGGTCGACAGCGCAGCTCCTACGAGCAGTACTTC. Protein: CASGRQRSSYEQYF.

This clonotype was detected many times. The rearrangement links TRBV7-3 to TRBJ2-3; 7 positions agree with TRBD2. J was trimmed by 2 bases and V by 1 base; bases with no gene match: 15. Germline loops: CDR1 SGHTA, CDR2 FQGTGA. CDR3 size: 19 residues. The CDR3 loop reads CASSLKGRSQRDITDTQYF. In nucleotides, the CDR3 is TGTGCCAGCAGCTTAAAGGGCCGTAGCCAGCGGGATATCACAGATACGCAGTATTTT.

The chain links TRBV28 to TRBJ2-1, with 8 bases that match TRBD1. V shed 1 base and J 8 bases; nucleotides not matched to a gene: 4. The CDR3 has 14 residues. Germline assignment: CDR1 MDHEN and CDR2 SYDVKM. CDR3 coding DNA: TGTGCCAGCAGTTTATTTCCAGGGGGCCATGAGCAGTTCTTC. Its protein is CASSLFPGGHEQFF.

The chain employs TRBV18 and TRBJ1-3; 10 nucleotides agree with TRBD1. This CDR3 is built from 15 residues. The germline CDR1 and CDR2 sequences are KGHSH and LQKENI. V shed 5 bases, J shed 3 bases, and the junction held 4 bases outside the gene matches. The CDR3 here is CASSTDRGLGNTIYF. The CDR3 DNA sequence: TGTGCCAGCTCAACAGACAGGGGGCTTGGAAACACCATATATTTT.

This clonotype has a handful of counts. The V and J genes are TRBV4-3 and TRBJ2-7; TRBD1 is a possible D gene (6 bases). The germline V gene encodes CDR1 LGHNA and CDR2 YSLEER. The CDR3 totals 14 residues. V was pared by 2 bases and J by 2 bases, with 10 bases between. Here the CDR3 DNA reads TGCGCCAGCAGCCAATCCACAGGGACCTACGAGCAGTACTTC. It is translated as CASSQSTGTYEQYF.

This clonotype was seen more than once but under ten times. V usage is TRBV6-1 and J usage is TRBJ1-2, with D unresolved. Trimming removed 4 bases at V and 5 bases at J, with 5 bases between. Per the germline V gene, CDR1 is MNHNS and CDR2 is SASEGT. The CDR3 has 11 amino acids. CDR3 nucleotide sequence: TGTGCCAGCAGTGTTTCGTATGGCTACACCTTC. Amino acid sequence: CASSVSYGYTF.

This clonotype has at least ten counts. This sequence joins TRBV6-2 or TRBV6-3 and TRBJ2-1, with 7 bases matching TRBD1. This CDR3 comprises 14 residues. Trimming took 6 bases from V and 5 from J; bases not matched to a gene: 7. Germline V gene lookup returns CDR1 MNHEY and CDR2 SVGEGT. The CDR3 reads CASSSGTVHNEQFF. CDR3 in DNA: TGTGCCAGCAGCTCCGGGACAGTGCACAATGAGCAGTTCTTC.

Only a few counts were recorded for this clonotype. The V call is TRBV7-9, the J call TRBJ1-3; D gene uncertain. The germline CDR1 and CDR2 sequences are SEHNR and FQNEAQ (reference sequence). The CDR3 has 15 residues. The V and J ends lost 3 bases and 0 bases respectively, with 9 bases between them. CDR3 nucleotide sequence: TGTGCCAGCAGCTTGTTCACAGACTCTGGAAACACCATATATTTT. This sequence encodes CASSLFTDSGNTIYF.

This clonotype showed up just a few times. The chain joins TRBV5-1 to TRBJ2-7; unclear D gene. This CDR3 has 8 amino acids. Germline loops: CDR1 SGHRS, CDR2 YFSETQ. Trimming stripped 8 bases from V and 6 bases from J, with 3 bases between. Here the CDR3 DNA reads TGCGCCAGACCCGAGCAGTACTTC. It is translated as CARPEQYF.

This chain links TRBV11-2 with TRBJ1-1, with D hard to call. Trimming removed 0 bases at V and 5 bases at J, with 16 bases between. The length of the CDR3 is 16 residues. Germline lookup yields CDR1 SGHAT and CDR2 FQNNGV. The CDR3 is CASSLDLVPLVTEAFF. DNA for the CDR3: TGTGCCAGCAGCTTAGATTTGGTGCCCCTGGTTACTGAAGCTTTCTTT.